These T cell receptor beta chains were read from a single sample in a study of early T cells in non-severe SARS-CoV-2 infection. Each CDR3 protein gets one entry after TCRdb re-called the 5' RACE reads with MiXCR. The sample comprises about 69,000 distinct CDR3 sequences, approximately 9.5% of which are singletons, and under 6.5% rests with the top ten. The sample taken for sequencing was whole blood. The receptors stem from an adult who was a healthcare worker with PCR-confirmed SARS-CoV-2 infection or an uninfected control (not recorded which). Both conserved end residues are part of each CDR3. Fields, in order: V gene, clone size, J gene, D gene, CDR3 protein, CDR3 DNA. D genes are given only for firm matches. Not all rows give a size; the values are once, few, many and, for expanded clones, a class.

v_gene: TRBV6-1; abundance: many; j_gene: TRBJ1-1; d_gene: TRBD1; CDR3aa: CASRVSGTAYTEAFF; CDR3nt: TGTGCCAGCAGGGTCAGCGGGACAGCTTACACTGAAGCTTTCTTT
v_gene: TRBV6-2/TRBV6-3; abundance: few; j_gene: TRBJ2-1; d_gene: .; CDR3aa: CASSRLVNEQFF; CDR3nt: TGTGCCAGCAGTAGACTAGTAAATGAGCAGTTCTTC
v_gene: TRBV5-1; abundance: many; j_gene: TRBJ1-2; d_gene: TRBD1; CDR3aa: CASSPGGQHYGYTF; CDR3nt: TGCGCCAGCAGCCCAGGGGGCCAACACTATGGCTACACCTTC
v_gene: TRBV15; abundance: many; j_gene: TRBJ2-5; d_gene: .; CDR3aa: CATSGVGAEETQYF; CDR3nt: TGTGCCACCAGCGGGGTAGGGGCCGAAGAGACCCAGTACTTC
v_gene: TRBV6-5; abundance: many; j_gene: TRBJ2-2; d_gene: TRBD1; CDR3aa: CASSYSRTGGTGELFF; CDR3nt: TGTGCCAGCAGTTACTCACGGACAGGGGGCACCGGGGAGCTGTTTTTT
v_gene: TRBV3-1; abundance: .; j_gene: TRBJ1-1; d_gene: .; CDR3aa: CASSLSREEAFF; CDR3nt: TGTGCCAGCAGCCTCTCTAGGGAGGAAGCTTTCTTT
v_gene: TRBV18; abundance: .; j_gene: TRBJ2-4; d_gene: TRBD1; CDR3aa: CASSPRQGSTIQYF; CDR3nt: TGTGCCAGCTCACCACGACAGGGGTCAACCATTCAGTACTTC
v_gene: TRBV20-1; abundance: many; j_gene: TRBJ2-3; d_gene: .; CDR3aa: CSATIESTDTQYF; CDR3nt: TGCAGTGCCACCATCGAGAGCACAGATACGCAGTATTTT
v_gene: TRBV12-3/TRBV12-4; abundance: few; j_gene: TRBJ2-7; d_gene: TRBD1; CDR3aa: CASSPGTGGTSGPYEQYF; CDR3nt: TGTGCCAGCAGTCCCGGGACAGGGGGCACTAGCGGGCCCTACGAGCAGTACTTC
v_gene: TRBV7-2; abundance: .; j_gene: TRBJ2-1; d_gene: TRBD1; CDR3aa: CASSLLQGAEQFF; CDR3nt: TGTGCCAGCAGCCTCCTACAGGGGGCTGAGCAGTTCTTC
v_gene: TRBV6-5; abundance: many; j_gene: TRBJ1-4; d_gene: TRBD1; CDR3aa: CASSYVQGMEKLFF; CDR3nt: TGTGCCAGCAGTTACGTACAGGGGATGGAAAAACTGTTTTTT
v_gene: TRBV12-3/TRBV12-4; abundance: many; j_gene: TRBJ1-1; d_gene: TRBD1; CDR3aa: CASRRTGRTEAFF; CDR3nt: TGTGCCAGCAGGAGGACAGGCCGCACTGAAGCTTTCTTT
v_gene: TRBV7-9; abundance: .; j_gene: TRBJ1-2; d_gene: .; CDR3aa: CASSLTLKSYGYTF; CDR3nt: TGTGCCAGCAGCTTAACACTGAAGAGCTATGGCTACACCTTC
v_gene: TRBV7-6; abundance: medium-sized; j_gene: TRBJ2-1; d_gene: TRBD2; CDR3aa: CASSLTSGTLYNEQFF; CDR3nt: TGTGCCAGCAGCCTAACTAGCGGGACGCTCTACAATGAGCAGTTCTTC
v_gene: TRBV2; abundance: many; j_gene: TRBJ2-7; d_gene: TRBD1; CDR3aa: CASDPPRGPYEQYF; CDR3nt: TGTGCCAGCGACCCCCCGAGGGGGCCCTACGAGCAGTACTTC
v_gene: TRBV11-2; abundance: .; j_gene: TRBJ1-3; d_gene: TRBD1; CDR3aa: CASSPRSQGQSGNTIYF; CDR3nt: TGTGCCAGCAGCCCAAGATCACAGGGACAGTCTGGAAACACCATATATTTT
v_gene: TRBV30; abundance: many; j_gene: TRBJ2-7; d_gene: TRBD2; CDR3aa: CAWSLNLAGKYEQYF; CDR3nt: TGTGCCTGGAGTCTAAATTTAGCGGGGAAATACGAGCAGTACTTC
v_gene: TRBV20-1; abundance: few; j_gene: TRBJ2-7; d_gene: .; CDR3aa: CSASVGSYEQYF; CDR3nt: TGCAGTGCTAGTGTGGGGTCATACGAGCAGTACTTC
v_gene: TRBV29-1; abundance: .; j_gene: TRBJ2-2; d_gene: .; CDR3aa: CSVRSEKNTGELFF; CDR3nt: TGCAGCGTTCGGTCAGAGAAGAACACCGGGGAGCTGTTTTTT
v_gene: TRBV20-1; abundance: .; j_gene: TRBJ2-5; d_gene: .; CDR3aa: CSARGAPFERETQYF; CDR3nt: TGCAGTGCTAGAGGGGCACCCTTTGAGCGAGAGACCCAGTACTTC
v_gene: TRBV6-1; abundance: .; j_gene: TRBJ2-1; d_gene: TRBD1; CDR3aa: CASSERTGTGYNEQFF; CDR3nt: TGTGCCAGCAGTGAAAGGACAGGGACAGGATATAATGAGCAGTTCTTC
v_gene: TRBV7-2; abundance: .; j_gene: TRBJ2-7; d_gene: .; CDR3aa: CASSSHPASAYEQYF; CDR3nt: TGTGCCAGCAGCTCCCATCCGGCATCCGCGTACGAGCAGTACTTC
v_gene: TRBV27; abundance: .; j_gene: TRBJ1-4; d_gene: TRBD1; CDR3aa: CASSLWTGNEKLFF; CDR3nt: TGTGCCAGCAGTTTATGGACAGGGAATGAAAAACTGTTTTTT
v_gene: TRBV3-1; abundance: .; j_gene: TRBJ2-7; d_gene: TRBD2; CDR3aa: CASSQEGGRVSEQYF; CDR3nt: TGTGCCAGCAGCCAAGAAGGCGGGAGGGTAAGCGAGCAGTACTTC
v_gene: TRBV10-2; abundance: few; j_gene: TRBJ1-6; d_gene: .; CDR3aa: CASSGQWDSPLHF; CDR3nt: TGCGCCAGCAGTGGGCAGTGGGATTCACCCCTCCACTTT
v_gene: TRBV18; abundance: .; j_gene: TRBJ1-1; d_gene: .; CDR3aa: CASSPSGHIEAFF; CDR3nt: TGTGCCAGCTCACCCTCAGGACATATTGAAGCTTTCTTT
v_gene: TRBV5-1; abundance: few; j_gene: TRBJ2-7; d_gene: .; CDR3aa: CASSLEAVDEQYF; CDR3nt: TGCGCCAGCAGCTTGGAGGCAGTAGACGAGCAGTACTTC
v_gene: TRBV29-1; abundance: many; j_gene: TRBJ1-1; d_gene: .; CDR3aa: CSVVFRDAEAFF; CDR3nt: TGCAGCGTTGTATTCCGGGACGCTGAAGCTTTCTTT
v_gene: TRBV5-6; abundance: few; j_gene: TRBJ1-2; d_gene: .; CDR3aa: CASSYGRGSPNGYTF; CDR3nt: TGTGCCAGCAGTTACGGGAGGGGAAGTCCTAATGGCTACACCTTC
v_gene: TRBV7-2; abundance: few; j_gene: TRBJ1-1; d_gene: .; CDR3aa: CASSSQGSLTEAFF; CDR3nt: TGTGCCAGCAGCTCACAGGGTTCTCTCACTGAAGCTTTCTTT
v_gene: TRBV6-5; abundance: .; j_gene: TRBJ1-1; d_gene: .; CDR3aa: CASSTSGGWTEAFF; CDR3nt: TGTGCCAGCAGTACCAGTGGGGGGTGGACTGAAGCTTTCTTT
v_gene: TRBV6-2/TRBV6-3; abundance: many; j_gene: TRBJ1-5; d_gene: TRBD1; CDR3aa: CASTLKDRGGHSNQPQHF; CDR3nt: TGTGCCAGCACACTAAAGGACAGGGGGGGTCATAGCAATCAGCCCCAGCATTTT
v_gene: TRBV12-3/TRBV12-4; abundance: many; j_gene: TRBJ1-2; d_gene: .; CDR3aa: CASEGPMKNGYTF; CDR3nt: TGTGCCAGCGAAGGCCCAATGAAGAATGGCTACACCTTC
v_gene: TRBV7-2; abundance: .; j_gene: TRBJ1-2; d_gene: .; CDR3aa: CASSPDIFYGYTF; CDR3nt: TGTGCCAGCAGCCCGGACATTTTCTATGGCTACACCTTC
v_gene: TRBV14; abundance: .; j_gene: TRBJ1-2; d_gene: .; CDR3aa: CASSTGQNYGYTF; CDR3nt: TGTGCCAGCAGCACCGGGCAGAATTATGGCTACACCTTC
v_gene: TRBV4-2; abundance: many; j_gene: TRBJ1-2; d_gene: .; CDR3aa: CASRPGVHPDRNYGYTF; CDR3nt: TGTGCCAGCAGGCCTGGGGTACATCCGGACCGTAACTATGGCTACACCTTC
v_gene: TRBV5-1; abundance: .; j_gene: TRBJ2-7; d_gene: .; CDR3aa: CASSPEGTYEQYF; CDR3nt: TGCGCCAGCAGCCCCGAAGGAACCTACGAGCAGTACTTC
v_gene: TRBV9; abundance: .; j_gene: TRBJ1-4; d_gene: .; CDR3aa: CASSPQTQGNEKLFF; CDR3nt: TGTGCCAGCAGCCCCCAAACTCAGGGAAATGAAAAACTGTTTTTT
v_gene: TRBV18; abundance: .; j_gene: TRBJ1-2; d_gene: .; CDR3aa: CASSPLDRQHGYTF; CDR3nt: TGTGCCAGCTCACCACTCGACAGGCAACATGGCTACACCTTC
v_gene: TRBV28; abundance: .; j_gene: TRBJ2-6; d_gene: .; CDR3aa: CASSLTAYRSGANVLTF; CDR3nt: TGTGCCAGCAGTTTAACAGCTTACCGCTCTGGGGCCAACGTCCTGACTTTC
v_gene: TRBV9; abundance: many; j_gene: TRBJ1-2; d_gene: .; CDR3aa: CASSGQDYGYTF; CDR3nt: TGTGCCAGCAGCGGGCAGGACTATGGCTACACCTTC
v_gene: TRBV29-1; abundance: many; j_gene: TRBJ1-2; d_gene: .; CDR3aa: CSVKQFTGPNGYTF; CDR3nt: TGCAGCGTAAAGCAATTCACGGGGCCGAATGGCTACACCTTC
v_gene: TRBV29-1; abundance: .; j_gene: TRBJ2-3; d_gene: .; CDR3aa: CSVESTDTQYF; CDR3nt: TGCAGCGTAGAAAGCACAGATACGCAGTATTTT
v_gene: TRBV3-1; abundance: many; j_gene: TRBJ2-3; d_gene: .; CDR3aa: CASSLREVRGTDTQYF; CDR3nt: TGTGCCAGCAGCCTTAGGGAGGTTCGGGGCACAGATACGCAGTATTTT
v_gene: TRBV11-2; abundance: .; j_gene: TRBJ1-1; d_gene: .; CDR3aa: CASSSLGGATEAFF; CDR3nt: TGTGCCAGCAGCTCCCTGGGAGGGGCCACTGAAGCTTTCTTT
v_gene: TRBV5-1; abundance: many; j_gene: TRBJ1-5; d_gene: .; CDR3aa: CASSLDGDSNQPQHF; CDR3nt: TGCGCCAGCAGCTTGGACGGAGATAGCAATCAGCCCCAGCATTTT
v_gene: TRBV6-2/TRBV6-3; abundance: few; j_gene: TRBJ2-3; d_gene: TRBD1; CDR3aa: CASTGNRGATDTQYF; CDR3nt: TGTGCCAGCACCGGCAACAGGGGGGCCACAGATACGCAGTATTTT
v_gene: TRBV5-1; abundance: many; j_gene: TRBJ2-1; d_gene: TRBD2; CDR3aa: CASSLVLAGANEQFF; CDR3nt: TGCGCCAGCAGCTTGGTCCTAGCGGGGGCCAATGAGCAGTTCTTC
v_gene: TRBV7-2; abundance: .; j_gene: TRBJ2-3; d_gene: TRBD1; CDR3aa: CASHPMSPQGADTQYF; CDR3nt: TGTGCCAGCCACCCCATGTCGCCGCAGGGGGCAGATACGCAGTATTTT
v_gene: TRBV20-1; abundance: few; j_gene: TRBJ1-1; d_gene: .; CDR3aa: CSAPTEWNTEAFF; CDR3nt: TGCAGTGCTCCAACGGAGTGGAACACTGAAGCTTTCTTT
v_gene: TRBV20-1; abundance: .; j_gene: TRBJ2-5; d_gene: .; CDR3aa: CSARESGAGIETQYF; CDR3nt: TGCAGTGCTAGAGAGTCGGGGGCCGGGATTGAGACCCAGTACTTC
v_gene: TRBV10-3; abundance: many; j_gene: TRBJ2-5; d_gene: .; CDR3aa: CAISLALGMEETQYF; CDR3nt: TGTGCCATCAGTCTCGCCTTAGGTATGGAGGAGACCCAGTACTTC
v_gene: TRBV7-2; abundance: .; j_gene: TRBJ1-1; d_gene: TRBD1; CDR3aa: CASSFDRGRNTEAFF; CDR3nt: TGTGCCAGCAGCTTCGACAGGGGGCGAAATACTGAAGCTTTCTTT
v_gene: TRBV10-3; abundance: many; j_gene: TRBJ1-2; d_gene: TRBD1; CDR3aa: CAISPGQGIYGYTF; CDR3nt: TGTGCCATCAGTCCGGGACAGGGGATTTATGGCTACACCTTC